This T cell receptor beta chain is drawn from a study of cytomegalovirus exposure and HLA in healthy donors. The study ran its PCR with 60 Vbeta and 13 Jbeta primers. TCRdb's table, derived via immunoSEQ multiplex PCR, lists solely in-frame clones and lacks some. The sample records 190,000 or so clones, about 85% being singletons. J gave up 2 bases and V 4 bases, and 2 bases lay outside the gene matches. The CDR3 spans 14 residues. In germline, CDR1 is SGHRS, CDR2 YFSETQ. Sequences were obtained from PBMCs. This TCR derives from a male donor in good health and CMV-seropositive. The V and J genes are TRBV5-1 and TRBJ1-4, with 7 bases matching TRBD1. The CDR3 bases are TGCGCCAGCAGCCCGACAGGGACTAATGAAAAACTGTTTTTT. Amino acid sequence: CASSPTGTNEKLFF.